This TCR beta chain was obtained from a study of early T cells in non-severe SARS-CoV-2 infection. Study information: The study sequenced bulk RNA from unsorted whole blood, with chains unpaired.

Germline CDR1 and CDR2: LGHNA and YNFKEQ. CDR3 length: 16 amino acids. The ends lost 2 bases at V and 2 bases at J; junction bases unmatched: 6. This clonotype was observed at least ten times. TCRdb recomputed calls from the 5' RACE reads with MiXCR, one row per CDR3 protein. The repertoire holds about 40,000 distinct CDR3 sequences, with roughly 5% as singletons. This chain uses TRBV4-2 with TRBJ2-7; the match to TRBD2 covers 10 bases. This receptor was taken from an adult who was a healthcare worker with PCR-confirmed SARS-CoV-2 infection or an uninfected control (not recorded which). The sequenced material came from whole blood. The CDR3 coding sequence is TGTGCCAGCAGCCAACTTTTGGGGACTAGCGCCTACGAGCAGTACTTC. Amino acids: CASSQLLGTSAYEQYF.